This T cell receptor beta chain emerged from a study of human T cells and chemical hapten exposure. The CDR3 is 15 amino acids. V dropped 6 bases and J dropped 1 base, with 16 bases sitting between them. Germline-derived CDR1 and CDR2 are DFQATT and SNEGSKA (reference sequence). One entry per CDR3 protein results from TCRdb running MiXCR on the RACE reads. The sample carries 50,000 or so distinct CDR3 sequences, about 10% recorded once. The sample's time point: patch test 3, about 24 weeks after DPC sensitization. Treatment meaning: therapeutic diphenylcyclopropenone sensitization with weekly scalp DPC.

This TCR derives from a woman aged 40 to 50 with alopecia areata. Some clones in this sample may be carry-over from other donors' samples. V usage is TRBV20-1 and J usage is TRBJ2-4; TRBD1 might be the D (6 bases). This material consisted of whole blood, taken in connection with sensitization to the hapten diphenylcyclopropenone (DPC). The CDR3 region has the DNA TGCAGTGCGGAGACGGCCCAGGGGGCCAAAAACATTCAGTACTTC. As protein: CSAETAQGAKNIQYF.